Below are 21 T cell receptor beta chains sequenced from a single sample in a study of shared clonotypes between healthy human individuals. TCRdb keeps only in-frame clones here, not all; method: immunoSEQ multiplex PCR. The sample has about 2.3 million clones; more than 85% are singletons. Input material: naive CD4+ T cells from PBMCs. Subset: CD45RA+ positively selected. Receptor source: a man younger than 35 in good health. Some clones in this sample may be carry-over from other donors' samples.

On this clone itself: Distinct nucleotide sequences in the sample also encode this CDR3. V and J are TRBV30 and TRBJ1-1; no clear D gene. V was clipped by 0 bases and J by 2 bases, with 7 bases between them. Looked up from germline, CDR1 is GTSNPN and CDR2 is SVGIG (reference sequence). The CDR3 is 13 residues long. CDR3 sequence (DNA): TGTGCCTGGAGTGTAAGCTCAAACACTGAAGCTTTCTTT. Protein product: CAWSVSSNTEAFF. The full variable domain, completed using reference TRBV30 and TRBJ1-1, is SQTIHQWPATLVQPVGSPLSLECTVEGTSNPNLYWYRQAAGRGLQLLFYSVGIGQISSEVPQNLSASRPQDRQFILSSKKLLLSDSGFYLCAWSVSSNTEAFFGQGTRLTVV.

V and J are TRBV9 and TRBJ1-1, with 7 bases identical to TRBD1. CDR3 length: 15 amino acids. The germline V gene encodes CDR1 SGDLS and CDR2 YYNGEE. J was trimmed by 6 bases and V by 0 bases; bases with no gene match: 8. The CDR3 loop is CASSVEFGRGSEAFF. DNA of the CDR3: TGTGCCAGCAGCGTAGAGTTTGGCAGGGGGTCTGAAGCTTTCTTT. Together with reference TRBV9 and TRBJ1-1, the CDR3 gives the full variable domain: DSGVTQTPKHLITATGQRVTLRCSPRSGDLSVYWYQQSLDQGLQFLIQYYNGEERAKGNILERFSAQQFPDLHSELNLSSLELGDSALYFCASSVEFGRGSEAFFGQGTRLTVV.

The genes are TRBV5-1 and TRBJ2-3; D is unclear. The CDR3 extends over 14 amino acids. Per the germline V gene, CDR1 is SGHRS and CDR2 is YFSETQ. Deletions cut 2 bases from V and 5 bases from J, with 12 bases between. The CDR3 coding sequence is TGCGCCAGCAGCTTACCGACTGGTAGAGATACGCAGTATTTT. It encodes CASSLPTGRDTQYF.

This clone was observed a single time. The V gene is TRBV7-9, the J gene TRBJ2-3; 9 positions match TRBD2. CDR1 SEHNR and CDR2 FQNEAQ come from the germline V gene (reference sequence). V shed 5 bases and J 0 bases; nucleotides not matched to a gene: 3. CDR3 length equals 15 residues. CDR3 loop: CASSPSGVSTDTQYF. The CDR3 DNA is TGTGCCAGCAGCCCTAGCGGGGTTAGCACAGATACGCAGTATTTT.

J is TRBJ2-3 and V is TRBV6-1, with TRBD2 matching over 10 bases. V gave up 0 bases and J gave up 3 bases; unmatched junction bases: 9. There are 18 residues in the CDR3. Per germline, CDR1 MNHNS and CDR2 SASEGT. In DNA, the CDR3 is TGTGCCAGCAGTGAAGCCATCCTAGCGGGAGTTATAACAGATACGCAGTATTTT. This translates into CASSEAILAGVITDTQYF.

This chain joins TRBV7-3 and TRBJ2-1; the D gene is possibly TRBD1 (5 bases). The CDR3 spans 13 residues. The germline CDR1 and CDR2 sequences are SGHTA and FQGTGA. With 4 bases removed from V and 7 bases from J, the gap between germline ends came to 11 bases. CDR3: CASSSARANEQFF. The CDR3 DNA follows: TGTGCCAGCAGCTCCGCCAGGGCAAATGAGCAGTTCTTC. Full variable domain (missing parts from reference TRBV7-3 and TRBJ2-1): GAGVSQTPSNKVTEKGKYVELRCDPISGHTALYWYRQSLGQGPEFLIYFQGTGAADDSGLPNDRFFAVRPEGSVSTLKIQRTERGDSAVYLCASSSARANEQFFGPGTRLTVL.

This sequence joins TRBV4-2 and TRBJ2-1, with 10 positions matching TRBD2. The CDR3 extends over 17 amino acids. The J segment lost 7 bases and the V segment lost 4 bases, leaving 13 bases of the junction unmatched. CDR1 is LGHNA and CDR2 is YNFKEQ in the germline V gene. This CDR3 is CASSPFVRSGRENEQFF. In DNA form, the CDR3 reads TGTGCCAGCAGCCCCTTCGTGAGGAGCGGGAGGGAAAATGAGCAGTTCTTC.

The CDR3, as DNA: TGTGCCAGCAGCACAAAGGGACAGGGGGCAAGTGAAGCTTTCTTT. Encoded protein: CASSTKGQGASEAFF. The chain couples TRBV7-6 to TRBJ1-1, with 12 bases lining up with TRBD1. Germline trimming cut 5 bases from V and 7 bases from J; bases unmatched to any gene: 8. This CDR3 contains 15 residues. Germline loops: CDR1 SGHVS, CDR2 FNYEAQ.

The CDR3, as DNA: TGTGCCAGCAGCGTAGGAGAGGGAGGGCCTTTCTACGAGCAGTACTTC. This sequence encodes CASSVGEGGPFYEQYF. The rearrangement links TRBV9 to TRBJ2-7; 7 nucleotides match TRBD2. This CDR3 contains 16 residues. J gave up 3 bases and V 0 bases, and 9 bases lay outside the gene matches. CDR1 SGDLS and CDR2 YYNGEE come from the germline V gene.

This chain uses TRBV29-1 with TRBJ2-2, with D possibly being TRBD2 (5 bases). The CDR3 runs 16 residues. Germline lookup yields CDR1 SQVTM and CDR2 ANQGSEA. Trimming took 4 bases from V and 0 from J, leaving 15 bases between them. Written as DNA, the CDR3 is TGCAGCGTTGTTTCTCCCCCGGGGTCGAACACCGGGGAGCTGTTTTTT. It is translated as CSVVSPPGSNTGELFF.

As DNA, the CDR3 is TGTGCCAGCAGCTTGAAGGGAGTTGAAGAGACCCAGTACTTC. This gives the protein CASSLKGVEETQYF. The rearrangement links TRBV5-4 to TRBJ2-5; possible D gene TRBD2, 5 bases. Germline V gives CDR1 SGHNT, CDR2 YYREEE (reference sequence). V dropped 1 base and J dropped 3 bases, with 10 bases sitting between them. The CDR3 sequence is 14 residues long.

The gene calls are TRBV9 and TRBJ2-1; 8 nucleotides agree with TRBD2. Germline assignment: CDR1 SGDLS and CDR2 YYNGEE. Trimming removed 2 bases from V and 10 bases from J; junction bases left unmatched: 11. The CDR3 consists of 15 residues. The CDR3 sequence is CASSVRSVGLAEQFF. The CDR3 DNA is TGTGCCAGCAGCGTCCGTAGTGTAGGACTAGCCGAGCAGTTCTTC.

J is TRBJ2-1 and V is TRBV9, with D possibly TRBD2 on 5 matching bases. Germline-derived CDR1 and CDR2 are SGDLS and YYNGEE. V lost 0 bases and J lost 7, with 17 bases in between. This CDR3 spans 16 amino acids. The CDR3 DNA reads as TGTGCCAGCAGCGTAGAAACTAGTACCCCTCGGAATGAGCAGTTCTTC. Translating gives CASSVETSTPRNEQFF.

The sample holds one count of this clone. CDR3 in amino acids: CASSVAWGGSSYNEQFF. In DNA, the CDR3 is TGTGCCAGCAGCGTAGCTTGGGGAGGGTCCTCCTACAATGAGCAGTTCTTC. This rearrangement joins TRBV9 to TRBJ2-1; 7 positions agree with TRBD2. The CDR3 totals 17 residues. V lost 0 bases to trimming and J lost 0 bases; unmatched junction nucleotides: 6. The germline CDR1 and CDR2 sequences are SGDLS and YYNGEE.

The chain is built from TRBV7-7 and TRBJ2-1; D perhaps matches TRBD1 (6 bases). This CDR3 is built from 15 residues. The V and J ends lost 5 bases and 4 bases respectively, with 15 bases between them. CDR1 is SSHAT, CDR2 FNYEAQ, per germline (reference sequence). CDR3 nucleotides: TGTGCCAGCAGCCCACAGGGAACCTTTTACAATGAGCAGTTCTTC. Translated: CASSPQGTFYNEQFF.

J is TRBJ1-1 and V is TRBV28; 10 bases align to TRBD1. V lost 6 bases to trimming and J lost 10 bases; unmatched junction nucleotides: 5. The CDR3 contains 12 residues. CDR1 MDHEN and CDR2 SYDVKM come from the germline V gene. The CDR3 reads CASSPRDRGAFF. The CDR3 DNA reads TGTGCCAGCAGCCCCCGGGACAGGGGAGCTTTCTTT.

The chain employs TRBV7-3 and TRBJ2-1; TRBD1 agrees at 7 bases. Germline V CDR1 and CDR2: SGHTA, FQGTGA. This CDR3 spans 13 amino acids. V shed 1 base, J shed 10 bases, and the junction held 4 bases outside the gene matches. The CDR3 spells CASSLIRDREQFF. CDR3 bases: TGTGCCAGCAGCTTAATCAGGGACAGAGAGCAGTTCTTC.

The chain couples TRBV7-3 to TRBJ1-1; D gene unclear. V shed 2 bases and J shed 1 base, with 8 bases lying between them. The CDR3 runs to 14 residues. The germline CDR1 and CDR2 sequences are SGHTA and FQGTGA. The CDR3 DNA follows: TGTGCCAGCAGCTTAGGGCCTAAGAACACTGAAGCTTTCTTT. Its protein product is CASSLGPKNTEAFF.

The chain combines TRBV18 with TRBJ2-5; 10 bases agree with TRBD1. The CDR3 is made up of 12 amino acids. V lost 3 bases, J lost 13 bases, and 5 bases stayed unmatched. The germline V gene encodes CDR1 KGHSH and CDR2 LQKENI. The CDR3 DNA follows: TGTGCCAGCTCACCCGACAGGGGGCCTACGTACTTC. Protein sequence: CASSPDRGPTYF.

This rearrangement joins TRBV7-2 to TRBJ2-1; 11 bases are a match to TRBD2. The germline CDR1 and CDR2 sequences are SGHTA and FQGNSA. This CDR3 contains 17 residues. V trimming: 5 bases; J trimming: 2 bases; junction bases outside the gene matches: 8. CDR3 coding DNA: TGTGCCAGCAGCACCCGAACTAGCGGGAGCCCCTACAATGAGCAGTTCTTC. Encoded protein: CASSTRTSGSPYNEQFF.

The V and J genes are TRBV29-1 and TRBJ2-7; D is perhaps TRBD2 (5 bases). This CDR3 region has 13 residues. The V gene lost 1 base and the J gene lost 2 bases, with 9 bases spanning the gap. CDR1 is SQVTM and CDR2 is ANQGSEA in the germline V gene. The CDR3 protein is CSVEGTGTYEQYF. The CDR3, as DNA: TGCAGCGTTGAAGGGACGGGAACCTACGAGCAGTACTTC.